A selection of T cell receptor beta chains follows, all from one sample in a study of cytomegalovirus exposure and HLA in healthy donors. The data were produced by immunoSEQ multiplex PCR, yet TCRdb's version contains in-frame clones alone and is incomplete. The sample lists 200,000 or so clones; 70% to 85% were seen once. The sequenced sample was PBMCs. The receptors come from a girl aged 2 to 10 in good health and CMV-seronegative. Both conserved end residues are part of each CDR3. The order of the fields is J gene, V gene, D gene, clone size, CDR3 protein, CDR3 DNA. A D gene is named only where the DNA matches it firmly. Some rows have no size entry. The others give once, few or many, or a class for an expanded clone.

TRBJ1-1 TRBV7-9 TRBD1 NA CASSKRDRDNTEAFF TGTGCCAGCAGCAAACGGGACAGGGACAACACTGAAGCTTTCTTT
TRBJ2-2 TRBV6-1 NA NA CASSEAVALFMSGELFF TGTGCCAGCAGTGAAGCTGTAGCTTTGTTTATGTCCGGGGAGCTGTTTTTT
TRBJ2-3 TRBV29-1 TRBD1 once CSAQGRYTDTQYF TGCAGCGCACAGGGGCGTTACACAGATACGCAGTATTTT
TRBJ1-1 TRBV6-6 NA NA CASSYKKGVTYTEAFF TGTGCCAGCAGTTATAAGAAGGGGGTGACCTACACTGAAGCTTTCTTT
TRBJ2-1 TRBV7-9 TRBD2 NA CASRLAGNNEQFF TGTGCCAGCAGACTAGCGGGAAACAATGAGCAGTTCTTC
TRBJ2-3 TRBV30 TRBD1 NA CAWIRGDRRYF TGTGCCTGGATCCGCGGGGACAGGCGATATTTT
TRBJ1-3 TRBV18 NA few CASSPGLLSGNTIYF TGTGCCAGCTCACCCGGACTACTCTCTGGAAACACCATATATTTT
TRBJ2-1 TRBV29-1 TRBD2 NA CSVDGRGGMREQFF TGCAGCGTTGATGGACGGGGGGGTATGCGGGAGCAGTTCTTC
TRBJ1-2 TRBV27 NA NA CASSPQSPGVRYGYTF TGTGCCAGCAGCCCCCAATCCCCAGGGGTCAGGTATGGCTACACCTTC
TRBJ2-7 TRBV2 TRBD2 NA CASSYSSGVSSYEQYF TGTGCCAGCAGTTACTCTAGCGGGGTGAGCTCCTACGAGCAGTACTTC
TRBJ2-5 TRBV5-1 TRBD2 NA CASSLGASGSETQYF TGCGCCAGCAGCTTGGGCGCTAGCGGGAGCGAGACCCAGTACTTC
TRBJ1-1 TRBV7-3 NA few CASSLTSNTEAFF TGTGCCAGCAGCTTAACTTCTAACACTGAAGCTTTCTTT
TRBJ2-7 TRBV27 NA NA CASSFVTGRLPAYEQYF TGTGCCAGCAGTTTTGTGACAGGGAGGCTTCCCGCCTACGAGCAGTACTTC
TRBJ2-4 TRBV5-1 TRBD1 NA CASSPQGAIAKNIQYF TGCGCCAGCAGTCCCCAGGGGGCTATAGCCAAAAACATTCAGTACTTC
TRBJ1-4 TRBV11-2 NA NA CASSPSDTRQGKLFF TGTGCCAGCAGCCCATCGGACACACGGCAGGGAAAACTGTTTTTT
TRBJ2-1 TRBV5-1 TRBD1 NA CASRNRGNVDEQFF TGCGCCAGCAGAAACAGGGGTAATGTGGATGAGCAGTTCTTC
TRBJ1-5 TRBV6-5 NA NA CASREAWGNQPQHF TGTGCCAGCAGGGAGGCCTGGGGCAATCAGCCCCAGCATTTT
TRBJ2-1 TRBV10-2 NA NA CASSETWGDEQFF TGCGCCAGCAGTGAGACTTGGGGGGATGAGCAGTTCTTC
TRBJ1-2 TRBV7-9 NA NA CASSLRDNTGYTF TGTGCCAGCAGCTTAAGGGACAATACGGGCTACACCTTC
TRBJ2-3 TRBV6-5 TRBD2 NA CASSGLAGGTDTQYF TGTGCCAGCAGTGGACTAGCGGGGGGCACAGATACGCAGTATTTT
TRBJ1-6 TRBV11-2 NA NA CASSFEGGNSPLHF TGTGCCAGCAGCTTCGAGGGAGGGAATTCACCCCTCCACTTT
TRBJ1-1 TRBV5-1 NA NA CASSLVADLNTEAFF TGCGCCAGCAGCTTGGTGGCCGACTTGAACACTGAAGCTTTCTTT
TRBJ2-3 TRBV7-6 TRBD2 NA CASSLNLAGGHLGDTQYF TGTGCCAGCAGCTTAAATCTAGCGGGAGGGCATTTAGGAGATACGCAGTATTTT
TRBJ1-2 TRBV7-9 NA NA CSSSFFTAYGYTF TGTTCCAGCAGCTTTTTCACAGCCTATGGCTACACCTTC
TRBJ1-3 TRBV14 NA NA CASSQAGSHSGNTIYF TGTGCCAGCAGCCAAGCGGGGTCCCACTCTGGAAACACCATATATTTT
TRBJ2-3 TRBV19 TRBD1 NA CASSKMPGTERTDTQYF TGTGCCAGTAGCAAGATGCCCGGGACAGAGCGCACAGATACGCAGTATTTT
TRBJ2-7 TRBV19 NA NA CASSPAGPDYEQYF TGTGCCAGTAGTCCGGCAGGCCCCGACTACGAGCAGTACTTC
TRBJ1-4 TRBV5-1 TRBD1 NA CASSWTGLTTNEKLFF TGCGCCAGCAGCTGGACAGGCTTAACAACTAATGAAAAACTGTTTTTT
TRBJ2-7 TRBV27 NA few CASAYRGTNYEQYF TGTGCCAGCGCTTACAGGGGGACTAACTACGAGCAGTACTTC
TRBJ2-2 TRBV27 NA NA CASSLQGPGELFF TGTGCCAGCAGTTTGCAGGGCCCCGGGGAGCTGTTTTTT
TRBJ1-5 TRBV7-2 NA NA CASSLEVGDKHF TGTGCCAGCAGCTTAGAGGTCGGGGACAAGCATTTT
TRBJ2-1 TRBV6-5 NA NA CASSYAYGNEQFF TGTGCCAGCAGTTACGCCTACGGGAATGAGCAGTTCTTC
TRBJ1-1 TRBV2 NA NA CASSETQQGSNTEAFF TGTGCCAGCAGTGAAACCCAACAGGGATCGAACACTGAAGCTTTCTTT
TRBJ2-1 TRBV13 NA once CASSLYDEQFF TGTGCCAGCAGCTTGTATGATGAGCAGTTCTTC
TRBJ1-5 TRBV16 NA NA CASSQSGAEYSNQPQHF TGTGCCAGCAGCCAATCGGGGGCGGAGTATAGCAATCAGCCCCAGCATTTT
TRBJ2-7 TRBV5-1 NA NA CASSLALASSYEQYF TGCGCCAGCAGCTTGGCCCTAGCGTCCTCCTACGAGCAGTACTTC
TRBJ2-3 TRBV28 NA NA CASTGNTDTQYF TGTGCCAGTACAGGGAATACTGATACGCAGTATTTT
TRBJ1-2 TRBV19 NA few CASSIWDSEDYGYTF TGTGCCAGTAGTATTTGGGACTCCGAGGACTATGGCTACACCTTC
TRBJ1-5 TRBV19 TRBD1 NA CASNSDRGTQPQHF TGTGCCAGTAATTCTGACAGGGGCACTCAGCCCCAGCATTTT
TRBJ2-5 TRBV2 TRBD1 NA CASSEDRVGETQYF TGTGCCAGCAGTGAGGACAGGGTCGGTGAGACCCAGTACTTC
TRBJ2-1 TRBV11-2 TRBD2 NA CASSPWTSPEQFF TGTGCCAGCAGCCCCTGGACTAGCCCTGAGCAGTTCTTC
TRBJ1-1 TRBV19 NA NA CASRGASNTEAFF TGTGCCAGTAGGGGAGCCTCGAACACTGAAGCTTTCTTT
TRBJ2-7 TRBV5-1 TRBD1 NA CASSADREYEQYF TGCGCCAGCAGCGCGGACAGGGAGTACGAGCAGTACTTC
TRBJ1-2 TRBV27 NA NA CASSFLSGGGRDNYGYTF TGTGCCAGCAGTTTCCTATCCGGAGGAGGCAGAGATAACTATGGCTACACCTTC
TRBJ2-2 TRBV10-1 TRBD2 NA CASSDWRGGGELFF TGCGCCAGCAGTGACTGGCGGGGGGGCGGCGAGCTGTTTTTT
TRBJ1-4 TRBV7-9 NA NA CASSLVGVGEKLFF TGTGCCAGCAGCCTAGTAGGGGTCGGAGAAAAACTGTTTTTT
TRBJ2-7 TRBV2 NA NA CASSGSPYEQYF TGTGCCAGCAGTGGGAGTCCATACGAGCAGTACTTC
TRBJ1-3 TRBV15 TRBD1 NA CATGQGGNTIYF TGTGCCACCGGACAGGGAGGAAACACCATATATTTT
TRBJ1-5 TRBV7-9 TRBD1 NA CASSVQGDQPQHF TGTGCCAGCAGCGTGCAGGGGGATCAGCCCCAGCATTTT
TRBJ1-2 TRBV5-1 NA NA CASSLEPGREANYGYTF TGCGCCAGCAGCTTGGAGCCGGGAAGAGAGGCTAACTATGGCTACACCTTC
TRBJ2-3 TRBV7-2 NA NA CASRVTGGSYTQYF TGTGCCAGCAGGGTGACAGGTGGTTCCTATACGCAGTATTTT
TRBJ2-7 TRBV7-5 NA NA CARSQGSSVNEQYF TGTGCCAGAAGCCAGGGAAGTTCGGTAAACGAGCAGTACTTC
TRBJ2-1 TRBV7-3 TRBD2 NA CASSLAAGGDNEQFF TGTGCCAGCAGCTTAGCAGCGGGGGGGGACAATGAGCAGTTCTTC
TRBJ2-3 TRBV7-7 TRBD1 NA CASSPGTGGVTDTQYF TGTGCCAGCAGTCCCGGGACAGGAGGGGTCACAGATACGCAGTATTTT